This record covers a single T cell receptor (beta chain). This sample was included in a study of blood T cells in healthy people across ages. The CDR3 has 11 residues. CDR1 and CDR2 from the germline V gene are DFQATT and SNEGSKA (reference sequence). V gave up 6 bases and J gave up 9 bases, with 12 bases separating them. The second PCR ran about 6 to 12 cycles with a sample-barcoded 5' primer and J-beta primers. TCRdb used MiXCR to reprocess the 5' RACE reads, holding one entry per CDR3 protein. There are roughly 1,300,000 distinct CDR3 sequences in the sample; approximately 59% occur only once, and about 6.7% lies in the top ten.

The chain has TRBV20-1 and TRBJ2-1, with a weak D call TRBD2 (6 bases). This clonotype was obtained from a man aged 18 to 29 in good health. Input material: blood. CDR3 protein: CSAPLASEQFF. The CDR3 DNA reads as TGCAGTGCGCCACTAGCAAGTGAGCAGTTCTTC.